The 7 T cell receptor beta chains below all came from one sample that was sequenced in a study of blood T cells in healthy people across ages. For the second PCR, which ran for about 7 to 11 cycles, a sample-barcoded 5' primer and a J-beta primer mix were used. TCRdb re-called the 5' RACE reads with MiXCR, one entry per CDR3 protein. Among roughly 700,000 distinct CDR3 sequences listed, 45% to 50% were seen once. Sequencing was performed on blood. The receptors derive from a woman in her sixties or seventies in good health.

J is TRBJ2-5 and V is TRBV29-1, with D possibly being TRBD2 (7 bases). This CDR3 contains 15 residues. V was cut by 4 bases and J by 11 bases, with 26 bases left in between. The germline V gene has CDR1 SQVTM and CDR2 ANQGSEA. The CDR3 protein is CSVVLNYRDYNEQYF. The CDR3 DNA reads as TGCAGCGTTGTGCTCAATTACAGGGACTACAATGAGCAGTACTTC.

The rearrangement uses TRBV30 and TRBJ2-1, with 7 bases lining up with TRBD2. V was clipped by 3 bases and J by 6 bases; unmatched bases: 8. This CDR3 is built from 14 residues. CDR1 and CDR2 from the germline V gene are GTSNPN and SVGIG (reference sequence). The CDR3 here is CAWSVGTMSNEQFF. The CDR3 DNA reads TGTGCCTGGAGCGTCGGGACTATGAGCAATGAGCAGTTCTTC.

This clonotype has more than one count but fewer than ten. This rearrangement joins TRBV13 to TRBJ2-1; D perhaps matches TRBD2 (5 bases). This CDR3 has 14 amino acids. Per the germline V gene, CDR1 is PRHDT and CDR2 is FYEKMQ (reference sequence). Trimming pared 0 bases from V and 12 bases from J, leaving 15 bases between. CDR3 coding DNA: TGTGCCAGCAGCTTAGGACCCGTCACTAGAGGGCAGTTCTTC. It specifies CASSLGPVTRGQFF.

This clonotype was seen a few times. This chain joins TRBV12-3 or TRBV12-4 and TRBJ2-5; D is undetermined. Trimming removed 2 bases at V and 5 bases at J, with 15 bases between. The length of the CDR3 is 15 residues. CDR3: CASSLIQPRPETQYF. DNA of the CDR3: TGTGCCAGCAGTTTAATACAGCCTCGTCCGGAGACCCAGTACTTC.

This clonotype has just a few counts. CDR3 nucleotides: TGTGCCAGCAGCTTATCGGGTGGCTCTGCTTACGAGCAGTACTTC. It yields the protein CASSLSGGSAYEQYF. This chain uses TRBV7-3 with TRBJ2-7; D ambiguous. The V end was cut by 2 bases, the J end by 4 bases, with 15 bases between. The CDR3 is made up of 15 amino acids. Germline CDR1 SGHTA, CDR2 FQGTGA.

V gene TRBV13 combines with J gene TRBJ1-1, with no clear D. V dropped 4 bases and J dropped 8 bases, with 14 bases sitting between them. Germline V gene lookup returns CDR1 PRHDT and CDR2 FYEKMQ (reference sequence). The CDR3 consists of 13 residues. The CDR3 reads CASSSRLGVEAFF. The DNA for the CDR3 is TGTGCCAGCAGCTCACGACTGGGAGTCGAAGCTTTCTTT.

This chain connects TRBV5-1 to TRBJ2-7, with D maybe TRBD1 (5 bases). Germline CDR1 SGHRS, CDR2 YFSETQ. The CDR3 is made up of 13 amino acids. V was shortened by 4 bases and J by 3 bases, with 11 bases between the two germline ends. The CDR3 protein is CASSPGHYYEQYF. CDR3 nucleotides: TGCGCCAGCAGCCCTGGACACTACTACGAGCAGTACTTC.